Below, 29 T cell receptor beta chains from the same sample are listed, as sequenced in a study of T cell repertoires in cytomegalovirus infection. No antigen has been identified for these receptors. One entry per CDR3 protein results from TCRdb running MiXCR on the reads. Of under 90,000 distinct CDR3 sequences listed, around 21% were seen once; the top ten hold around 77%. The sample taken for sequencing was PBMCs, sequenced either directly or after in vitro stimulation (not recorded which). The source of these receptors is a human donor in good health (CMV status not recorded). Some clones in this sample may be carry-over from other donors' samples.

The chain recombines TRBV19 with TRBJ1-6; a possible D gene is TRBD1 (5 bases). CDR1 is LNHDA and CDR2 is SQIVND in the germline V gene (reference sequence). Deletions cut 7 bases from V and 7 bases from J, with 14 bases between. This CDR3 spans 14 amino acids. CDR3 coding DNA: TGTGCCAGTACCCGGGGGGGGACCAATTCACCCCTCCACTTT. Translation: CASTRGGTNSPLHF.

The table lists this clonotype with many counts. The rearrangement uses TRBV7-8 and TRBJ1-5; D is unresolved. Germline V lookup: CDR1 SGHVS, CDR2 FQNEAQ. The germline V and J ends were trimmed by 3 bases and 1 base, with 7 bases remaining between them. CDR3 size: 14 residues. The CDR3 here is CASSFQESNQPQHF. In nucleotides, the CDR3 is TGTGCCAGCAGCTTCCAGGAAAGCAATCAGCCCCAGCATTTT.

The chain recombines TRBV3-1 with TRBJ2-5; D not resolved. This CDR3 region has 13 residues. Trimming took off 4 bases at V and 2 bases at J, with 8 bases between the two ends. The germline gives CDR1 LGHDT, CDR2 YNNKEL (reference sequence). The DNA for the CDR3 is TGTGCCAGCAGCCTCGGGCGGCAAGAGACCCAGTACTTC. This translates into CASSLGRQETQYF.

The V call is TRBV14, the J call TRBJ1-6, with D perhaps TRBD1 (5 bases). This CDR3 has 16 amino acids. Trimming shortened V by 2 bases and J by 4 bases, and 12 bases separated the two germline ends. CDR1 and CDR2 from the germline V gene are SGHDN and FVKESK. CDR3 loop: CASSQRSGTYNSPLHF. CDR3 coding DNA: TGTGCCAGCAGCCAAAGGTCCGGGACTTATAATTCACCCCTCCACTTT.

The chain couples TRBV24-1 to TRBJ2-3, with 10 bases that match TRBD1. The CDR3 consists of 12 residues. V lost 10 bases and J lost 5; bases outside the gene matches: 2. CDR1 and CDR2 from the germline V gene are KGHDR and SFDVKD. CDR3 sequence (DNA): TGTGCCACGGGACAGGGGATAGATACGCAGTATTTT. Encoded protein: CATGQGIDTQYF.

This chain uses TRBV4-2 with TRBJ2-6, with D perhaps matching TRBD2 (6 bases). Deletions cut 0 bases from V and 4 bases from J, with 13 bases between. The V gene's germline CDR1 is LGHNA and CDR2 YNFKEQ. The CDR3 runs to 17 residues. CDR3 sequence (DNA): TGTGCCAGCAGCCAAGATCGGAGGGGAACCGGGGCCAACGTCCTGACTTTC. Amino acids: CASSQDRRGTGANVLTF.

Here the CDR3 reads CASSLEGPGDYGYTF. CDR3 DNA: TGTGCCAGCAGCTTGGAAGGCCCAGGTGACTATGGCTACACCTTC. The V and J genes are TRBV5-6 and TRBJ1-2, with D uncertain. The CDR3 loop spans 15 amino acids. V dropped 0 bases and J dropped 3 bases, with 12 bases sitting between them. Germline CDR1 and CDR2: SGHDT and YYEEEE.

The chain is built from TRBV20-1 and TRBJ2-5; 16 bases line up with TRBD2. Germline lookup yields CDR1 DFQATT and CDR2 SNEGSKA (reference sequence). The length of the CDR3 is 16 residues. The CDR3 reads CRLGTSGRGYQETQYF. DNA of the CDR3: TGCAGGCTTGGGACTAGCGGGAGGGGGTACCAAGAGACCCAGTACTTC.

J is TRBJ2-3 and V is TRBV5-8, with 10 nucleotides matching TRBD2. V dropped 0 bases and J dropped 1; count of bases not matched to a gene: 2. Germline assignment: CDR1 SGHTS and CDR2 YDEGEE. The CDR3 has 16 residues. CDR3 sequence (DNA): TGTGCCAGCAGCTTGGGTCTAGCGGGAGGCACAGATACGCAGTATTTT. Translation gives CASSLGLAGGTDTQYF.

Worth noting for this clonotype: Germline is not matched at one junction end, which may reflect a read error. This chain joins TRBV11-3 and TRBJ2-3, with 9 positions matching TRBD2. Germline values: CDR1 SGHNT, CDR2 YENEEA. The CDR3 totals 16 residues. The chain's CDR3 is CASSLGSGRSTDTQYF. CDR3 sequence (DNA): TGTGCCAGCAGTTTAGGCAGCGGGAGGTCTACAGATACGCAGTATTTT.

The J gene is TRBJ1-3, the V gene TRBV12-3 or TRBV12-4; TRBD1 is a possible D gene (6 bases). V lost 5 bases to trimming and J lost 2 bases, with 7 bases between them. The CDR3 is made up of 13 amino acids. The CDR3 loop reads CASSPGAGNTIYF. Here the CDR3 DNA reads TGTGCCAGCAGTCCAGGGGCTGGAAACACCATATATTTT.

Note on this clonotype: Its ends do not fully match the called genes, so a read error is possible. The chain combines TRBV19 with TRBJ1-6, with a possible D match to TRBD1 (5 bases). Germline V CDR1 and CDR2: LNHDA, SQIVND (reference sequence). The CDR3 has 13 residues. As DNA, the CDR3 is TGTGCCAGTAGTATAATGGCCGGGACGGAGCATCTCTTT. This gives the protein CASSIMAGTEHLF.

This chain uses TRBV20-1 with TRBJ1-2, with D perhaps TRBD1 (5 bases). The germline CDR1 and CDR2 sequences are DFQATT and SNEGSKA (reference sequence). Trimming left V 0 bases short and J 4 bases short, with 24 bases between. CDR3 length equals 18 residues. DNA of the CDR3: TGCAGTGCTAGAGATGATCCCAAAACAGGTCTGGGGAGCTATGGCTACACCTTC. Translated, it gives CSARDDPKTGLGSYGYTF.

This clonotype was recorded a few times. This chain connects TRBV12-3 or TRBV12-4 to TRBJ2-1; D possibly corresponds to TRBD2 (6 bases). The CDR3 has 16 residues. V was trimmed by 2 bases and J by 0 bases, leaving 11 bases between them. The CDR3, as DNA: TGTGCCAGCAGTTTAAGTAGCGGACTCTCCTACAATGAGCAGTTCTTC. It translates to CASSLSSGLSYNEQFF.

CDR3 sequence: CASSIDLASGLNTEAFF. Here the CDR3 DNA reads TGTGCCAGTAGTATAGATCTGGCCTCAGGGCTGAACACTGAAGCTTTCTTT. The chain has TRBV19 and TRBJ1-1, with D tentatively TRBD1 (5 bases). V lost 0 bases, J lost 0 bases, and 14 bases lay in between. Germline V gene lookup returns CDR1 LNHDA and CDR2 SQIVND (reference sequence). This CDR3 is 17 amino acids long.

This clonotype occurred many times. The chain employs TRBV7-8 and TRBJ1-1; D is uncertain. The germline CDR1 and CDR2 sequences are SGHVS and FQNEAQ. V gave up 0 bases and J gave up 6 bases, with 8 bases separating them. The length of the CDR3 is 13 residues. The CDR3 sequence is CASSLAQIAEAFF. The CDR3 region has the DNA TGTGCCAGCAGCTTAGCACAGATCGCTGAAGCTTTCTTT.

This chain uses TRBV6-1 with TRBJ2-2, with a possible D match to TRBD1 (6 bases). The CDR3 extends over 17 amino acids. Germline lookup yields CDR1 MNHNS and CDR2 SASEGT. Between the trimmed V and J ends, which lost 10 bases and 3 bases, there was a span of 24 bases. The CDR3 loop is CANAIQKRHRDTGELFF. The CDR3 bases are TGTGCCAACGCCATCCAAAAGAGACACAGGGACACCGGGGAGCTGTTTTTT.

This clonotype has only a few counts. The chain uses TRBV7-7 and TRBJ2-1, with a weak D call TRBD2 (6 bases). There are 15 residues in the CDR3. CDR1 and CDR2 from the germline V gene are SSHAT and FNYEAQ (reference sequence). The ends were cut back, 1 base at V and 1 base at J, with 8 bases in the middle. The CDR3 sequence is CASSLDGGSYNEQFF. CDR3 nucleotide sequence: TGTGCCAGCAGCTTAGATGGAGGGTCCTACAATGAGCAGTTCTTC.

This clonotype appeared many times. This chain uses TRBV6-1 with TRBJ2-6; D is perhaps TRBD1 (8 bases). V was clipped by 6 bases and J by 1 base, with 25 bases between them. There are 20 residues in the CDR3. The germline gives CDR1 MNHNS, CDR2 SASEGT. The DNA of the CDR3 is TGTGCCAGCAGATCCCCTTGGGGGGGGACAGGTTGGTCTGGGGCCAACGTCCTGACTTTC. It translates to CASRSPWGGTGWSGANVLTF.

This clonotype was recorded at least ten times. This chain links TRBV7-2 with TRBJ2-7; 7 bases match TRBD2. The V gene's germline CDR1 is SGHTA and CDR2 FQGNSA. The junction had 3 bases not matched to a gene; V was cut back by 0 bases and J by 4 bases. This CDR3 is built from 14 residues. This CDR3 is CASSLAGGDYEQYF. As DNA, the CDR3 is TGTGCCAGCAGCTTAGCGGGAGGGGATTACGAGCAGTACTTC.

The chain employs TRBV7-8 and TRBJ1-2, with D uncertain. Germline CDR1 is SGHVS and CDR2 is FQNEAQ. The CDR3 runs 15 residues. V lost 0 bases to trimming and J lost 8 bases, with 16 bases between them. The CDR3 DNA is TGTGCCAGCAGCTTAGCGTTCGTGAGGGATATCGGCTACACCTTC. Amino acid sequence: CASSLAFVRDIGYTF. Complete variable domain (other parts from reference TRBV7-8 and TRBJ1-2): GAGVSQSPRYKVAKRGQDVALRCDPISGHVSLFWYQQALGQGPEFLTYFQNEAQLDKSGLPSDRFFAERPEGSVSTLKIQRTQQEDSAVYLCASSLAFVRDIGYTFGSGTRLTVV.

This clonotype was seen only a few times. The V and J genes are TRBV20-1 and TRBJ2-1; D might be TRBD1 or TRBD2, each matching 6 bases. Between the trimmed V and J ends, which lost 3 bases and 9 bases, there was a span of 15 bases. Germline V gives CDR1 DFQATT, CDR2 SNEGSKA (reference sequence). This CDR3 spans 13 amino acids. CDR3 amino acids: CSASNRAGGEQFF. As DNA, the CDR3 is TGCAGTGCTAGCAACAGGGCCGGGGGTGAGCAGTTCTTC.

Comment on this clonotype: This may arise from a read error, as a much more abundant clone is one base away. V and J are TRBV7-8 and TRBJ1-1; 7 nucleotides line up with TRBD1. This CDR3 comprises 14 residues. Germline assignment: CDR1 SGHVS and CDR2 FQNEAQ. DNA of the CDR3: TGTGCCAGCAGCTTAGTCAGGGGGTACACTGAAGCTCTCTTT. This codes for CASSLVRGYTEALF.

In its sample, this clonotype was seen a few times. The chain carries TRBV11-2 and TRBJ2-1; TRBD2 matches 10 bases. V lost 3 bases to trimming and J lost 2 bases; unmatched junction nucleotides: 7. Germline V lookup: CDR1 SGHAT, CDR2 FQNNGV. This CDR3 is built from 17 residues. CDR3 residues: CASSFLPLAGPYNEQFF. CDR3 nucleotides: TGTGCCAGCAGCTTCCTCCCACTAGCGGGACCCTACAATGAGCAGTTCTTC. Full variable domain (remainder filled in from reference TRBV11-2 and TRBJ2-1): EAGVAQSPRYKIIEKRQSVAFWCNPISGHATLYWYQQILGQGPKLLIQFQNNGVVDDSQLPKDRFSAERLKGVDSTLKIQPAKLEDSAVYLCASSFLPLAGPYNEQFFGPGTRLTVL.

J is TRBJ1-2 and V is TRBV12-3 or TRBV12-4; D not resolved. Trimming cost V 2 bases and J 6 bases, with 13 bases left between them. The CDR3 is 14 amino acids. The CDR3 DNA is TGTGCCAGCAGTTTAAGACCGCCTGTGCATGGCTACACCTTC. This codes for CASSLRPPVHGYTF.

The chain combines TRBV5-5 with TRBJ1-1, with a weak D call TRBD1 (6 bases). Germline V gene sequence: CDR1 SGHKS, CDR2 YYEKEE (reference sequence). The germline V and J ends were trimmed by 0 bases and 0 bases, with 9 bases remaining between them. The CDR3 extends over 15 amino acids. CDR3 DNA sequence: TGTGCCAGCAGCTTGGCCAGGGGACTGAACACTGAAGCTTTCTTT. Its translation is CASSLARGLNTEAFF.

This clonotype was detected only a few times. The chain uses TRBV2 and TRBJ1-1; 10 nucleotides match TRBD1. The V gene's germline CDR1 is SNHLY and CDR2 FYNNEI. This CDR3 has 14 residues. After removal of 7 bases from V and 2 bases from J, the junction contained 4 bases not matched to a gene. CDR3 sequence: CASIGTGVNTEAFF. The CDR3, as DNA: TGTGCCAGCATCGGGACAGGGGTTAACACTGAAGCTTTCTTT.

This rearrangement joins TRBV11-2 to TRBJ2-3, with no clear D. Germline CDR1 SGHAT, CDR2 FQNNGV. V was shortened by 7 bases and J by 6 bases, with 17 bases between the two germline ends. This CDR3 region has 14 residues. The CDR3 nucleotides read TGTGCCAGCAATGGTAGAAGCGCTGGGGATACGCAGTATTTT. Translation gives CASNGRSAGDTQYF.

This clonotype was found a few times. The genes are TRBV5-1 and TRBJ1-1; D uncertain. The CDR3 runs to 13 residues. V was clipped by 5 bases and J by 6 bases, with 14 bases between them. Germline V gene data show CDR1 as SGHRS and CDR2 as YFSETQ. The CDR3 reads CASRVKVSAEAFF. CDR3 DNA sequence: TGCGCCAGCAGGGTGAAAGTTTCCGCTGAAGCTTTCTTT.